The 11 T cell receptor beta chains given below trace back to one sample, sequenced in a study of T cell responses to AZD1222 COVID-19 vaccine. Using immunoSEQ multiplex PCR, the repertoire was profiled, and TCRdb retains in-frame clones only, with some absent. The sample records roughly 120,000 clones, roughly 90% being singletons. This specimen consisted of peripheral blood, obtained on day 0 of AZD1222 vaccination. The receptors were sampled from an adult in good health.

The J gene is TRBJ1-1, the V gene TRBV5-1; TRBD1 is a possible D gene (6 bases). CDR1 and CDR2 (germline): SGHRS, YFSETQ. V lost 4 bases and J lost 4, with 17 bases in between. This CDR3 spans 15 amino acids. Here the CDR3 reads CASSLAGRGSTEAFF. As DNA, the CDR3 is TGCGCCAGCAGCCTGGCAGGAAGGGGGAGCACTGAAGCTTTCTTT. Variable domain in full (rest from reference TRBV5-1 and TRBJ1-1): KAGVTQTPRYLIKTRGQQVTLSCSPISGHRSVSWYQQTPGQGLQFLFEYFSETQRNKGNFPGRFSGRQFSNSRSEMNVSTLELGDSALYLCASSLAGRGSTEAFFGQGTRLTVV.

Ten or more counts support this clone. V and J are TRBV19 and TRBJ2-1, with TRBD2 matching 11 bases. The J segment lost 4 bases and the V segment lost 3 bases, leaving 2 bases of the junction unmatched. CDR1 and CDR2 from the germline V gene are LNHDA and SQIVND (reference sequence). The length of the CDR3 is 15 residues. This chain's CDR3 is CASSMTSGNYNEQFF. Written as DNA, the CDR3 is TGTGCCAGTAGTATGACTAGCGGGAATTACAATGAGCAGTTCTTC.

The V gene is TRBV11-2, the J gene TRBJ1-1; a weak D match, TRBD1 (6 bases). The CDR3 loop spans 13 amino acids. Germline loops: CDR1 SGHAT, CDR2 FQNNGV. V lost 5 bases to trimming and J lost 3 bases, with 10 bases between them. CDR3 nucleotide sequence: TGTGCCAGCAGCAGCGGACAGTACACTGAAGCTTTCTTT. Translated: CASSSGQYTEAFF. Drawing the rest from reference TRBV11-2 and TRBJ1-1, the complete variable domain is EAGVAQSPRYKIIEKRQSVAFWCNPISGHATLYWYQQILGQGPKLLIQFQNNGVVDDSQLPKDRFSAERLKGVDSTLKIQPAKLEDSAVYLCASSSGQYTEAFFGQGTRLTVV.

The V gene is TRBV29-1, the J gene TRBJ2-3; 10 positions agree with TRBD2. The V segment lost 6 bases and the J segment 4 bases; nucleotides outside the gene matches: 7. This CDR3 has 14 amino acids. Germline V gene sequence: CDR1 SQVTM, CDR2 ANQGSEA. The CDR3 bases are TGCAGCGTGCAGACTAGCGGGCTGGCAGATACGCAGTATTTT. As protein: CSVQTSGLADTQYF.

The V gene is TRBV27, the J gene TRBJ2-2; 7 bases map to TRBD2. CDR1 MNHEY and CDR2 SMNVEV come from the germline V gene (reference sequence). The CDR3 has 15 amino acids. V lost 1 base and J lost 8; bases outside the gene matches: 7. The CDR3: CASSLYSGRVGELFF. In DNA form, the CDR3 reads TGTGCCAGCAGTTTATATTCGGGGAGGGTAGGGGAGCTGTTTTTT.

The J gene is TRBJ1-3, the V gene TRBV11-1; 7 bases line up with TRBD1. This CDR3 region has 15 residues. The V gene's germline CDR1 is SGHAT and CDR2 FQDESV (reference sequence). V lost 5 bases and J lost 4; bases outside the gene matches: 8. The CDR3 DNA is TGTGCCAGCAGCCCGGGACAGACATCGGGAAACACCATATATTTT. Its translation: CASSPGQTSGNTIYF.

This chain uses TRBV19 with TRBJ1-2; TRBD1 might be the D (5 bases). CDR3 length: 18 amino acids. The ends were cut back, 4 bases at V and 2 bases at J, with 23 bases in the middle. Germline CDR1 and CDR2: LNHDA and SQIVND (reference sequence). The CDR3 bases are TGTGCCAGTAGTACCATACCGGGACGGTGGGCTAGGAACTATGGCTACACCTTC. This codes for CASSTIPGRWARNYGYTF. Looking up the rest from reference TRBV19 and TRBJ1-2 gives the full variable domain: DGGITQSPKYLFRKEGQNVTLSCEQNLNHDAMYWYRQDPGQGLRLIYYSQIVNDFQKGDIAEGYSVSREKKESFPLTVTSAQKNPTAFYLCASSTIPGRWARNYGYTFGSGTRLTVV.

The rearrangement joins TRBV27 to TRBJ1-3; no clear D. The germline gives CDR1 MNHEY, CDR2 SMNVEV (reference sequence). The CDR3 consists of 16 residues. Trimming stripped 0 bases from V and 0 bases from J, with 9 bases between. CDR3 nucleotides: TGTGCCAGCAGTTTATCGGCCCCACTCTCTGGAAACACCATATATTTT. Translating it yields CASSLSAPLSGNTIYF.

The V call is TRBV5-1, the J call TRBJ1-3; possibly TRBD1 for D (5 bases). CDR3 length: 13 residues. Germline CDR1 is SGHRS and CDR2 is YFSETQ. Trimming took 4 bases from V and 3 from J, leaving 8 bases between them. Written as DNA, the CDR3 is TGCGCCAGCAGCCCGGGGGATGGAAACACCATATATTTT. It yields the protein CASSPGDGNTIYF.

The chain uses TRBV2 and TRBJ2-6; perhaps TRBD1 as D (6 bases). Germline-derived CDR1 and CDR2 are SNHLY and FYNNEI. The germline V and J ends were trimmed by 11 bases and 1 base, with 9 bases remaining between them. The CDR3 is 13 residues long. The CDR3 loop is CASTGSGANVLTF. The DNA for the CDR3 is TGTGCCTCCACAGGGTCTGGGGCCAACGTCCTGACTTTC. Combining the CDR3 with reference TRBV2 and TRBJ2-6 gives the whole variable domain EPEVTQTPSHQVTQMGQEVILRCVPISNHLYFYWYRQILGQKVEFLVSFYNNEISEKSEIFDDQFSVERPDGSNFTLKIRSTKLEDSAMYFCASTGSGANVLTFGAGSRLTVL.

This chain links TRBV14 with TRBJ2-7; TRBD2 agrees at 8 bases. The CDR3 extends over 13 amino acids. The junction had 4 bases not matched to a gene; V was cut back by 6 bases and J by 3 bases. Germline lookup yields CDR1 SGHDN and CDR2 FVKESK. The CDR3 is CASRPGGVYEQYF. Here the CDR3 DNA reads TGTGCCAGCAGGCCGGGGGGGGTCTACGAGCAGTACTTC.